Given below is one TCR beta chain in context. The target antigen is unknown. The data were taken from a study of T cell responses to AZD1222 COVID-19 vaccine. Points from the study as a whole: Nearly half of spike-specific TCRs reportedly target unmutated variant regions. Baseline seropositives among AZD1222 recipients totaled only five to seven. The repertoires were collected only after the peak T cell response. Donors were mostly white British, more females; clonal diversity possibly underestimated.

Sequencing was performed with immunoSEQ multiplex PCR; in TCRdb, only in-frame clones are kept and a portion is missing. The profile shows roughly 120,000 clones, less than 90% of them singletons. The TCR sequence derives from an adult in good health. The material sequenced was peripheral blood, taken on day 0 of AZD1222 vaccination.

The CDR3 loop is CASSSRTGGSNQPQHF. The CDR3 nucleotides read TGTGCCAGCAGTTCACGGACGGGGGGAAGCAATCAGCCCCAGCATTTT. This chain joins TRBV6-5 and TRBJ1-5, with a possible D match to TRBD1 (5 bases). This CDR3 has 16 amino acids. With 4 bases removed from V and 1 base from J, the gap between germline ends came to 14 bases. The germline CDR1 and CDR2 sequences are MNHEY and SVGAGI.